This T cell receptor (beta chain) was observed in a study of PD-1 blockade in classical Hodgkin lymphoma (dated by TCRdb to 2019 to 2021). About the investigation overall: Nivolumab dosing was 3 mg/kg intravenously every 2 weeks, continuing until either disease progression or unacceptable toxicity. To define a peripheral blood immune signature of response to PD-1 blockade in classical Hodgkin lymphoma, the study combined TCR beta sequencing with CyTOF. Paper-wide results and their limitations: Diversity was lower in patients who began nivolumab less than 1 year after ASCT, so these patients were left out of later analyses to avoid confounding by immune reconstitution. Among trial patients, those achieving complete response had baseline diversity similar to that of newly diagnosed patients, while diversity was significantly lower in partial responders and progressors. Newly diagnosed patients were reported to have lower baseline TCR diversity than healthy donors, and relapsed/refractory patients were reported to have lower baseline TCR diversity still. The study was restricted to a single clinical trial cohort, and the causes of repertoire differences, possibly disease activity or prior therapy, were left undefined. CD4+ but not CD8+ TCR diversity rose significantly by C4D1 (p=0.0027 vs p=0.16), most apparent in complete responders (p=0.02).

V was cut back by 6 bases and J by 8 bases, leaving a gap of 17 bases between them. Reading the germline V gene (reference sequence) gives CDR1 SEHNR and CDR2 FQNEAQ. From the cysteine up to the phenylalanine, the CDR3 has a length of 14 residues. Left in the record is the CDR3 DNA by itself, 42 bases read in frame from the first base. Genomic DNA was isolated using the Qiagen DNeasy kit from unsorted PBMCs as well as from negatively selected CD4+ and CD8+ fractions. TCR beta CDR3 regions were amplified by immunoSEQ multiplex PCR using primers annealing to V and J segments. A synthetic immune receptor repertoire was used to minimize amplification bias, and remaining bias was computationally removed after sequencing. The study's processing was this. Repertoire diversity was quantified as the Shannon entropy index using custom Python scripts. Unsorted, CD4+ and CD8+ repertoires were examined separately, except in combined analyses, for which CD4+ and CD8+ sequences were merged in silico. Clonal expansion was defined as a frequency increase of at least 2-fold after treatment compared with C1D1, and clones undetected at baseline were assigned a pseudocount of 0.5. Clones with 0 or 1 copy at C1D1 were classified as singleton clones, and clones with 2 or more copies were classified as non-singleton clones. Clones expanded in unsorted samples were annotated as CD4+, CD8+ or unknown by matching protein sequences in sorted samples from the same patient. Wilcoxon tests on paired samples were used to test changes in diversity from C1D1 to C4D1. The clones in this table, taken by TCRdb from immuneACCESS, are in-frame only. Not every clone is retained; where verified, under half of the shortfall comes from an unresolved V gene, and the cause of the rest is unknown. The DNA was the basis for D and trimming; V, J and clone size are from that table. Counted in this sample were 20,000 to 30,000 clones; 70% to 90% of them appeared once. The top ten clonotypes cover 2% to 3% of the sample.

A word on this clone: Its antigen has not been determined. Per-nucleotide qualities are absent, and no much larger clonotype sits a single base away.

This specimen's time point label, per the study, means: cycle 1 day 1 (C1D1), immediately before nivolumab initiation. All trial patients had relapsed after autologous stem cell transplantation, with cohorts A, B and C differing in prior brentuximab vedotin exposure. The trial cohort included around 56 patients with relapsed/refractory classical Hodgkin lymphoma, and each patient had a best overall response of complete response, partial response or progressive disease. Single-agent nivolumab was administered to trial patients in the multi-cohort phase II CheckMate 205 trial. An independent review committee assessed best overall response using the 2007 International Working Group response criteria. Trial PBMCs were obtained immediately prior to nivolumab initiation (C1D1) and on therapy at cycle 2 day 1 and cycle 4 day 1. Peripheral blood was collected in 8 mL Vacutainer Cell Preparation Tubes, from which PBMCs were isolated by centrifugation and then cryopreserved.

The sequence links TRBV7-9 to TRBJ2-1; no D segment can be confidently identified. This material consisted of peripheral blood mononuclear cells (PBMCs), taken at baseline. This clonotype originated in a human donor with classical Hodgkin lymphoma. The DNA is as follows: TGTGCCAGCAGTCACAGATCGCTCCCCGATGAGCAGTTCTTC. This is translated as CASSHRSLPDEQFF.